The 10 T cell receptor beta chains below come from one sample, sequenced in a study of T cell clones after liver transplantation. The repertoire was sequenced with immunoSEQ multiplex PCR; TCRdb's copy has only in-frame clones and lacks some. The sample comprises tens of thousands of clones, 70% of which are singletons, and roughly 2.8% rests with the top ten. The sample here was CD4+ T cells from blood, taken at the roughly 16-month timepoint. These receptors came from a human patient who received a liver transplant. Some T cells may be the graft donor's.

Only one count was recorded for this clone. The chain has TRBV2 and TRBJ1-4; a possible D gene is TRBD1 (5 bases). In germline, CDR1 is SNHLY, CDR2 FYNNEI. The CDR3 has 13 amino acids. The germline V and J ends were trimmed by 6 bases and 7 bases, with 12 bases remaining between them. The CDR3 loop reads CASSGREGEKLFF. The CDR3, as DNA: TGTGCCAGCAGCGGCAGGGAGGGTGAAAAACTGTTTTTT.

This chain's CDR3 is CASSFFRSSSYNEQFF. In DNA form, the CDR3 reads TGTGCCAGCAGTTTTTTTAGGTCATCCTCTTACAATGAGCAGTTCTTC. The rearrangement joins TRBV28 to TRBJ2-1; D remains unclear. CDR3 length: 16 amino acids. Trimming stripped 3 bases from V and 4 bases from J, with 16 bases between. In germline, CDR1 is MDHEN, CDR2 SYDVKM.

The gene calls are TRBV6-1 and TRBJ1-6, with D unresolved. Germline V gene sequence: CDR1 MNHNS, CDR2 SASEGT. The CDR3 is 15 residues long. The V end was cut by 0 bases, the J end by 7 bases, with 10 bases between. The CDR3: CASSEAGLVNSPLHF. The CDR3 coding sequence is TGTGCCAGCAGTGAAGCTGGGTTGGTCAATTCACCCCTCCACTTT.

The CDR3 here is CASSQDWQGRHTDTQYF. The DNA for the CDR3 is TGCGCCAGCAGCCAAGATTGGCAGGGCAGGCACACAGATACGCAGTATTTT. The chain links TRBV4-3 to TRBJ2-3; D is possibly TRBD1 (5 bases). The germline V gene encodes CDR1 LGHNA and CDR2 YSLEER. Trimming took off 0 bases at V and 2 bases at J, with 15 bases between the two ends. This CDR3 region has 17 residues.

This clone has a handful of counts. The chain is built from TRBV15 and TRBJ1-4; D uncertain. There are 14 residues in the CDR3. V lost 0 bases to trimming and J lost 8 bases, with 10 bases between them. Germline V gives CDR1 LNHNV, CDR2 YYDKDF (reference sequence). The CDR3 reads CATSRDHLGEKLFF. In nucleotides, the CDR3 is TGTGCCACCAGCAGAGATCATCTAGGGGAAAAACTGTTTTTT.

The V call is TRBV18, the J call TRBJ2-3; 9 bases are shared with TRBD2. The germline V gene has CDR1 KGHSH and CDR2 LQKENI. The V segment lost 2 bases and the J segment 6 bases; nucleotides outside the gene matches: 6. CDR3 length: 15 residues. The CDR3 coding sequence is TGTGCCAGCTCACCAAGCGGGGGGACGGGCGATACGCAGTATTTT. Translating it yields CASSPSGGTGDTQYF.

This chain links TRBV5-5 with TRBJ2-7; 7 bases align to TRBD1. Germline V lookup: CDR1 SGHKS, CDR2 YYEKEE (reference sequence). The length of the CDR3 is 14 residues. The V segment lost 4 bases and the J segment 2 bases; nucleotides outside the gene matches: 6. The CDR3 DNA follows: TGTGCCAGCAGCGCGGACAGGAGGACCTACGAGCAGTACGTC. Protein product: CASSADRRTYEQYV.

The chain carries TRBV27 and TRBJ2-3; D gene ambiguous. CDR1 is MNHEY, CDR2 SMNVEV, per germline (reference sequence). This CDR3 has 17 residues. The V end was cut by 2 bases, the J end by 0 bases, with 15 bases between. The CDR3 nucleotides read TGTGCCAGCAGTTTAAGTCACCCAAGGGCCAGCACAGATACGCAGTATTTT. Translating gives CASSLSHPRASTDTQYF.

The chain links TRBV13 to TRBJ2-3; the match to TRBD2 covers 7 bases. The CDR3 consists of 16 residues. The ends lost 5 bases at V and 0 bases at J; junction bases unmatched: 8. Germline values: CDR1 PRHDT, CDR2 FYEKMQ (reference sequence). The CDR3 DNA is TGTGCCAGCAGCCGTAGGGGAGGGAGAAGCACAGATACGCAGTATTTT. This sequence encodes CASSRRGGRSTDTQYF.

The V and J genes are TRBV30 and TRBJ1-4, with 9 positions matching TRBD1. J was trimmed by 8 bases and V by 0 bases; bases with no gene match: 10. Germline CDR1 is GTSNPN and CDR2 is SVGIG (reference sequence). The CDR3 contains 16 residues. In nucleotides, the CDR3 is TGTGCCTGGAGTGTACCGACAGGGGGAAACAGGGAAAAACTGTTTTTT. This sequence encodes CAWSVPTGGNREKLFF.